Below, 30 T cell receptor beta chains from the same sample are listed, as sequenced in a study of blood T cell repertoires in COVID-19. Clones were sequenced by immunoSEQ multiplex PCR, and TCRdb holds only the in-frame ones, with some missing. The profile shows over 100,000 clones, roughly four fifths of them singletons. Sequencing input: peripheral blood. Receptors originate from a woman between 65 and 79 years old with acute or convalescent COVID-19.

The CDR3 coding sequence is TGCGCCAGCAGCCAAATCGACAGACCCGGGGAGCTGTTTTTT. Protein: CASSQIDRPGELFF. The rearrangement uses TRBV4-3 and TRBJ2-2; a weak D match, TRBD1 (5 bases). The CDR3 covers 14 residues. The V gene lost 2 bases and the J gene lost 6 bases, with 10 bases spanning the gap. Germline V CDR1 and CDR2: LGHNA, YSLEER.

The rearrangement joins TRBV4-3 to TRBJ1-4, with D possibly being TRBD1 (6 bases). CDR1 and CDR2 (germline): LGHNA, YSLEER. This CDR3 comprises 16 residues. Trimming cost V 3 bases and J 4 bases, with 15 bases left between them. CDR3 amino acids: CASSHRRGGFNEKLFF. For the CDR3, the DNA is TGCGCCAGCAGCCACCGGAGAGGGGGATTTAATGAAAAACTGTTTTTT.

The V call is TRBV7-2, the J call TRBJ2-7; TRBD1 matches at 9 bases. The length of the CDR3 is 15 residues. CDR1 is SGHTA, CDR2 FQGNSA, per germline. V shed 0 bases and J 6 bases; nucleotides not matched to a gene: 6. The CDR3 DNA sequence: TGTGCCAGCAGCTTAGCGGGGGACAGGGCTCGCGAGCAGTACTTC. Encoded protein: CASSLAGDRAREQYF.

The chain recombines TRBV3-1 (or the pseudogene TRBV3-2) with TRBJ2-1; 11 bases are shared with TRBD2. V shed 0 bases and J 7 bases; nucleotides not matched to a gene: 5. This CDR3 region has 16 residues. Germline V gene sequence: CDR1 LGHDT, CDR2 YNNKEL (reference sequence). The CDR3 DNA sequence: TGTGCCAGCAGCCAAGATCGACTAGCGGGGCGGAATGAGCAGTTCTTC. This codes for CASSQDRLAGRNEQFF.

This clone is a singleton in its sample. The gene calls are TRBV3-1 (or the pseudogene TRBV3-2) and TRBJ1-6; D gene unclear. V dropped 1 base and J dropped 9 bases, with 13 bases sitting between them. The CDR3 consists of 15 residues. Germline V gene sequence: CDR1 LGHDT, CDR2 YNNKEL (reference sequence). Written as DNA, the CDR3 is TGTGCCAGCAGCCAAGCACTTAGAGAGGGTTCACCCCTCCACTTT. This codes for CASSQALREGSPLHF.

The V call is TRBV7-2, the J call TRBJ2-7; possibly TRBD2 for D (6 bases). This CDR3 has 12 residues. V shed 3 bases and J shed 7 bases, with 10 bases lying between them. Germline V gene lookup returns CDR1 SGHTA and CDR2 FQGNSA. The CDR3 DNA follows: TGTGCCAGCAGCTTTGGGAGCGGGGAGCAGTACGTC. Amino acids: CASSFGSGEQYV.

V and J are TRBV4-2 and TRBJ1-2, with 9 bases fitting TRBD1. Germline V gives CDR1 LGHNA, CDR2 YNFKEQ. The trim removed 1 base at V and 5 bases at J, leaving 5 bases unmatched. This CDR3 is 15 amino acids long. The CDR3 region is CASSQAVGQGYGYTF. DNA of the CDR3: TGTGCCAGCAGCCAAGCAGTAGGACAGGGGTATGGCTACACCTTC.

The chain joins TRBV6-2 or TRBV6-3 to TRBJ1-2; D call uncertain. Per germline, CDR1 MNHEY and CDR2 SVGEGT. The CDR3 has 13 residues. The V end was cut by 6 bases, the J end by 1 base, with 9 bases between. In DNA, the CDR3 is TGTGCCAGCAGCACCAGGATTAACTATGGCTACACCTTC. Residues: CASSTRINYGYTF.

The rearrangement links TRBV19 to TRBJ2-4, with D tentatively TRBD1 (6 bases). The CDR3 length is 17 residues. V lost 1 base and J lost 1, with 14 bases in between. Germline V gene lookup returns CDR1 LNHDA and CDR2 SQIVND (reference sequence). The CDR3 bases are TGTGCCAGTAGTATAGTCGGGACACCTGTGGCCAAAAACATTCAGTACTTC. Protein sequence: CASSIVGTPVAKNIQYF.

This rearrangement joins TRBV11-2 to TRBJ1-3, with a tentative D call TRBD1 (6 bases). V lost 1 base and J lost 2, with 6 bases in between. CDR3 size: 14 residues. CDR1 is SGHAT and CDR2 is FQNNGV in the germline V gene. The CDR3 loop is CASSLAGAGNTIYF. CDR3 nucleotides: TGTGCCAGCAGCTTAGCAGGGGCTGGAAACACCATATATTTT.

This chain joins TRBV6-5 and TRBJ2-7, with TRBD1 identical over 8 bases. Germline V gene sequence: CDR1 MNHEY, CDR2 SVGAGI. V lost 2 bases to trimming and J lost 9 bases; unmatched junction nucleotides: 9. The CDR3 has 14 residues. CDR3 nucleotide sequence: TGTGCCAGCAGTTACGTCCCAACAGGGGGTGGGCAGTACTTC. It encodes CASSYVPTGGGQYF.

The chain couples TRBV9 to TRBJ2-1; TRBD2 matches 9 bases. Germline V gene data show CDR1 as SGDLS and CDR2 as YYNGEE. Trimming removed 0 bases from V and 10 bases from J; junction bases left unmatched: 5. CDR3 length: 14 residues. CDR3 nucleotide sequence: TGTGCCAGCAGCGTAGATCCCCTAGCGGGGGAGCAGTTCTTC. Amino acids: CASSVDPLAGEQFF.

This chain uses TRBV5-1 with TRBJ2-2; D is undetermined. The germline V and J ends were trimmed by 1 base and 6 bases, with 13 bases remaining between them. CDR1 is SGHRS, CDR2 YFSETQ, per germline. The CDR3 totals 15 residues. CDR3 region: CASSLTSRSPGELFF. CDR3 coding DNA: TGCGCCAGCAGCTTGACGAGTAGGAGCCCCGGGGAGCTGTTTTTT. Full variable domain (rest looked up from reference TRBV5-1 and TRBJ2-2): KAGVTQTPRYLIKTRGQQVTLSCSPISGHRSVSWYQQTPGQGLQFLFEYFSETQRNKGNFPGRFSGRQFSNSRSEMNVSTLELGDSALYLCASSLTSRSPGELFFGEGSRLTVL.

V gene TRBV7-2 combines with J gene TRBJ1-6; D not certain. Between the trimmed V and J ends, which lost 7 bases and 8 bases, there was a span of 12 bases. The CDR3 has 13 residues. The germline V gene encodes CDR1 SGHTA and CDR2 FQGNSA. CDR3 DNA sequence: TGTGCCAGCAAAACTAGCGACCATTCACCCCTCCACTTT. It translates to CASKTSDHSPLHF.

The rearrangement uses TRBV10-3 and TRBJ1-3; D gene ambiguous. The CDR3 has 12 amino acids. Germline V gene sequence: CDR1 ENHRY, CDR2 SYGVKD. The V end lost 8 bases, the J end lost 0 bases, and 5 bases lay between the germline ends. In DNA form, the CDR3 reads TGTGCCATCGGTAGCTCTGGAAACACCATATATTTT. Amino acids: CAIGSSGNTIYF.

This clone was observed a single time. The V call is TRBV13, the J call TRBJ2-7, with TRBD1 identical over 12 bases. Trimming cost V 4 bases and J 7 bases; bases outside gene matches: 11. CDR3 length equals 16 residues. Per germline, CDR1 PRHDT and CDR2 FYEKMQ (reference sequence). The CDR3 region has the DNA TGTGCCAGCAGCTCCACTGCGGGACAGGGGGCGCGGGAGCAGTACTTC. Its protein is CASSSTAGQGAREQYF.

This clone appeared a few times. The chain employs TRBV3-1 (or the pseudogene TRBV3-2) and TRBJ1-6; tentatively, D is TRBD1 (5 bases). Deletions cut 3 bases from V and 9 bases from J, with 15 bases between. The CDR3 covers 15 residues. Germline assignment: CDR1 LGHDT and CDR2 YNNKEL (reference sequence). CDR3 amino acids: CASSQTTEASSPLHF. In DNA, the CDR3 is TGTGCCAGCAGCCAGACGACAGAGGCCAGTTCACCCCTCCACTTT.

V and J are TRBV6-5 and TRBJ2-4, with a possible D match to TRBD1 (6 bases). Germline V gene sequence: CDR1 MNHEY, CDR2 SVGAGI. This CDR3 has 15 amino acids. Trimming took off 6 bases at V and 0 bases at J, with 12 bases between the two ends. The CDR3 is CASRTDRLAKNIQYF. CDR3 DNA sequence: TGTGCCAGCAGGACCGACAGGCTAGCCAAAAACATTCAGTACTTC.

The J gene is TRBJ2-5, the V gene TRBV18; 11 nucleotides match TRBD2. The CDR3 sequence is 15 residues long. Germline trimming cut 3 bases from V and 5 bases from J; bases unmatched to any gene: 5. Germline V gives CDR1 KGHSH, CDR2 LQKENI. The CDR3 loop is CASSPGTSGGETQYF. Written as DNA, the CDR3 is TGTGCCAGCTCACCTGGGACTAGCGGTGGGGAGACCCAGTACTTC.

The chain joins TRBV29-1 to TRBJ1-2; the D is unclear. The CDR3 has 11 amino acids. The ends were cut back, 3 bases at V and 6 bases at J, with 8 bases in the middle. Germline V CDR1 and CDR2: SQVTM, ANQGSEA. CDR3 region: CSVDLSDGYTF. CDR3 DNA: TGCAGCGTTGACCTAAGTGATGGCTACACCTTC.

The chain joins TRBV15 to TRBJ1-2, with 9 bases matching TRBD1. Losses at the gene ends were 5 bases for V and 6 bases for J; bases not matched to a gene: 10. This CDR3 is 15 amino acids long. The V gene's germline CDR1 is LNHNV and CDR2 YYDKDF (reference sequence). The CDR3 nucleotides read TGTGCCACCAGCCGCGGTACGAGACAGGGGGATGGCTACACCTTC. This translates into CATSRGTRQGDGYTF.

This chain connects TRBV10-2 to TRBJ1-1, with D maybe TRBD1 (6 bases). In germline, CDR1 is WSHSY, CDR2 SAAADI. The V and J ends lost 0 bases and 14 bases respectively, with 16 bases between them. The CDR3 sequence is 13 residues long. The DNA for the CDR3 is TGCGCCAGCAGTGAGTCGGTTGACAGGACTGCGTTCTTT. Its translation is CASSESVDRTAFF.

J is TRBJ1-3 and V is TRBV3-1 (or the pseudogene TRBV3-2); 10 nucleotides match TRBD1. The CDR3 runs to 18 residues. The ends lost 1 base at V and 2 bases at J; junction bases unmatched: 8. Germline-derived CDR1 and CDR2 are LGHDT and YNNKEL (reference sequence). The CDR3 bases are TGTGCCAGCAGCCAAGTTACCGCGACAGGGGGCGCTGGAAACACCATATATTTT. Its protein is CASSQVTATGGAGNTIYF.

This chain uses TRBV27 with TRBJ2-7; 12 positions match TRBD1. This CDR3 is 18 amino acids long. The germline V gene encodes CDR1 MNHEY and CDR2 SMNVEV (reference sequence). V shed 8 bases and J 2 bases; nucleotides not matched to a gene: 16. CDR3 amino acids: CASPKPPPGQGAPYEQYV. CDR3 bases: TGTGCCAGCCCAAAGCCGCCACCGGGACAGGGGGCTCCCTACGAGCAGTACGTC.

The chain has TRBV6-1 and TRBJ1-5; TRBD1 agrees at 8 bases. Germline V gives CDR1 MNHNS, CDR2 SASEGT. The CDR3 runs 15 residues. V lost 3 bases, J lost 2 bases, and 3 bases stayed unmatched. In nucleotides, the CDR3 is TGTGCCAGCAGTGAGGAGACAGGGGGCAATCAGCCCCAGCATTTT. Translation: CASSEETGGNQPQHF.

The chain links TRBV27 to TRBJ1-2, with 9 bases that match TRBD1. Germline values: CDR1 MNHEY, CDR2 SMNVEV (reference sequence). Unmatched junction bases numbered 7, after V lost 1 base and J lost 7 bases. The CDR3 has 15 residues. The CDR3: CASSLLGQGGPGYTF. The DNA of the CDR3 is TGTGCCAGCAGTTTATTGGGACAGGGAGGACCTGGCTACACCTTC.

This rearrangement joins TRBV21-1 to TRBJ1-4; the D segment call TRBD1 is taken from the table without a DNA check. TRBV21-1 is given as a pseudogene. This CDR3 has 16 amino acids. The DNA for the CDR3 is TGTGCCAGCAGCCACAACAGGGGGCTACTTAATGAAAAACTGTTTTTT. Translated: CASSHNRGLLNEKLFF.

The chain carries TRBV20-1 and TRBJ1-1; possibly TRBD1 for D (5 bases). Germline CDR1 DFQATT, CDR2 SNEGSKA (reference sequence). Trimming took off 6 bases at V and 11 bases at J, with 13 bases between the two ends. The CDR3 runs to 10 residues. As DNA, the CDR3 is TGCAGTGCCGCCCCCAGGGCGGCTTTCTTT. This codes for CSAAPRAAFF.

This rearrangement joins TRBV6-1 to TRBJ2-7; D is perhaps TRBD2 (6 bases). The CDR3 totals 16 residues. Trimming removed 3 bases from V and 3 bases from J, with 18 bases in between. CDR1 is MNHNS and CDR2 is SASEGT in the germline V gene. Here the CDR3 reads CASSDGGSLFYYEQYF. The CDR3 DNA sequence: TGTGCCAGCAGTGATGGAGGGAGCCTCTTCTACTACGAGCAGTACTTC.

This rearrangement joins TRBV11-2 to TRBJ1-1; D unclear. Trimming removed 5 bases at V and 10 bases at J, with 20 bases between. CDR1 is SGHAT and CDR2 is FQNNGV in the germline V gene. This CDR3 is 14 amino acids long. This CDR3 reads CASSNSGTANTAFF. The CDR3 DNA reads as TGTGCCAGCAGCAACTCGGGAACAGCCAACACAGCTTTCTTT.